The following is a T cell receptor (beta chain) sequence with its context. This entry is derived from a study of blood T cell repertoires in COVID-19. Overall study context: Samples of COVID-19 (acute and convalescent) were obtained from the United States, Italy and Spain. T cells, B-cell-depleted T cells, or PBMCs provided the cDNA or gDNA that served as material.

Authors' methods: Cell counts per sample came from amplifying reference gene primers. Sequencing was performed with immunoSEQ multiplex PCR; in TCRdb, only in-frame clones are kept and a portion is missing. Clone size and V and J calls were adopted from that table, with D and trimming inferred from the DNA. The sample holds some 150,000 clones, 82% seen once. Germline-derived CDR1 and CDR2 are LGHNA and YNFKEQ. Trimming cost V 4 bases and J 4 bases, with 8 bases left between them. The CDR3 spans 14 residues. The chain is built from TRBV4-2 and TRBJ1-6; D might be TRBD1 (5 bases). This clonotype was obtained from a woman in her sixties or seventies with acute or convalescent COVID-19. Sequencing input: peripheral blood. The CDR3 spells CASSPGGYNSPLHF. Here the CDR3 DNA reads TGTGCCAGCAGCCCGGGGGGGTATAATTCACCCCTCCACTTT.